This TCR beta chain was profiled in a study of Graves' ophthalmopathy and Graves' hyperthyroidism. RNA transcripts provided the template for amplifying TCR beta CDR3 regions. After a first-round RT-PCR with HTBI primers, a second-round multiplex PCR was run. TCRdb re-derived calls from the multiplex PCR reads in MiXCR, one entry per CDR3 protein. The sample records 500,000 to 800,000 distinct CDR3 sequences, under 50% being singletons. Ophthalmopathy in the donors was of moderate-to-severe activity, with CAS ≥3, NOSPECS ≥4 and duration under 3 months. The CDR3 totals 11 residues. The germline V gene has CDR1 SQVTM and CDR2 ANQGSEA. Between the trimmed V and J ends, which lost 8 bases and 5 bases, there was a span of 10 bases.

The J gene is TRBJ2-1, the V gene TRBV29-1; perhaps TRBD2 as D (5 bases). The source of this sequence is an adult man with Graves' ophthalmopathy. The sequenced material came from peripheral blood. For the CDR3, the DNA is TGCAGCAGCGGAAGTAACAATGAGCAGTTCTTC. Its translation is CSSGSNNEQFF.